The TCR beta chain under discussion was sequenced for a study of regulatory T cells in long-lasting Graves disease (dated by TCRdb to about 2021). Regarding the complete study: In the newly diagnosed Graves' disease group, patients had been taking antithyroid drugs for less than 3 months. Persistent Graves' disease patients were compared with newly diagnosed Graves' disease patients by peripheral blood TCR sequencing and RNA sequencing. The study was registered as a clinical trial and conducted in China. TCR sequencing covered roughly 13 persistent and around 20 newly diagnosed Graves' disease patients, around 35 samples in total. Points the paper makes about the study in general: Sequencing and analysis were limited to the TCR beta chain. Only peripheral blood was studied, because thyroid tissue, the primary lesion, was inaccessible. Persistent Graves' disease patients showed lower TCR Shannon entropy and fewer highly expanded clones than newly diagnosed patients, suggesting clonal expansion. A larger number of public clonotypes was shared among persistent patients (2,741) than among newly diagnosed patients (around 970). TRBV28, TRBJ1-2 and TRBJ2-5 were preferentially used in persistent disease, while TRBV20-1 and TRBJ2-1 were favored in newly diagnosed disease. The small sample size was acknowledged by the authors as a limitation that may reduce accuracy.

According to the study, the label for this sample's time point signals: newly diagnosed GD, antithyroid drugs for less than 3 months. For both TCR sequencing and RNA sequencing, RNA was extracted from PBMCs in TRIzol. The diagnosis of Graves' disease followed American Thyroid Association guidelines. The patients came from an endocrinology department in Xi'an, China. Each patient gave around 9.2 milliliters of peripheral blood, collected in an EDTA anticoagulant tube. Ficoll Paque Plus density gradient separation was used to isolate PBMCs, and no further T cell sorting was performed. An Agilent 2100 Bioanalyzer and agarose gel were used to check RNA quality, while a NanoDrop 2000 measured RNA concentration. CDR1 is given as MRHNA and CDR2 as SNTAGT, both from the germline V gene. From its cysteine to its phenylalanine, the CDR3 spans 13 amino acids. The entry retains the CDR3 DNA only, 39 bases that are in frame from base 1.

Concerning this clonotype itself: Its antigen remains unidentified. Sequence at one end of the junction differs from germline and may be a read error.

Libraries were built with multiplex PCR. Sequencing relied on an Illumina HiSeq 4000. iRepertoire HTBI primers and Arm-PCR amplification of CDR3 regions were used to construct TCR beta libraries. Before sequencing, the PCR products underwent gel purification. The published analysis was carried out like this. Gene usage analysis of CDR3 amino acid clonotypes relied on the roughly 58 TRBV and 14 TRBJ segments identified across samples. COPE and FqMerger were used to merge the filtered high-quality paired reads into contigs. BLAST was used to align contigs to IMGT TRBV, TRBD and TRBJ reference genes, with CDR3 defined following IMGT. Any clonotype with a frequency above 0.1% was counted as a highly expanded clone. Repertoire diversity was measured by Shannon entropy, and V-J evenness by the Gini coefficient. A clonotype was considered public if more than one individual shared it. In-frame beta chains were kept once TCRdb had trimmed the public reads at Q25 with fastp and called clones with MiXCR. For every CDR3 protein sequence, its rows merge into one entry that carries the most common genes and DNA. For this entry, the V and J calls and clone size follow TCRdb and not the study's own pipeline. This sample is represented by 350,000 to 450,000 distinct CDR3 sequences; 15% of them were singletons. The leading ten clones occupy 7.8% of the sample.

The same sample was also used in a study of T cells in Graves' hyperthyroidism and ophthalmopathy. The second study reports: Stable Graves' hyperthyroidism was defined as the absence of progression to ophthalmopathy over 18 months of follow-up. Hyperthyroidism patients were newly diagnosed, with disease duration under 2 months, and aged 18 to 65 years. Any patient with an uncontrolled infection, another autoimmune disease, pregnancy or lactation was excluded. Diagnoses were based on clinical symptoms, serum thyroxine and TRAb, thyroid ultrasound and orbital computed tomography. A first-round RT-PCR of the TCR CDR3 used the HTBI primer set with the Qiagen OneStep RT-PCR kit. Most expanded thyroid clonotypes (frequency above 0.001) were also detected in blood, suggesting blood repertoires may reflect thyroid immune responses. A 13 V-J signature model separated ophthalmopathy from stable hyperthyroidism, with 87.88% sensitivity and about 81% specificity in cross-validation and 80%/75% in testing. In validation, the model predicted progression to ophthalmopathy with 60% to 71% sensitivity and approximately 74% specificity, a median of about six months before onset. To identify distinguishing TCR V-J signatures, a discovery cohort of 100 patients was used, comprising 40 to 45 with Graves' ophthalmopathy and approximately 57 with stable Graves' hyperthyroidism. Whether ophthalmopathy could be predicted prospectively was tested in an independent validation cohort made up of approximately 19 hyperthyroidism patients plus 17 patients who later progressed to ophthalmopathy. For training and testing, the approximately 92 patients in the discovery cohort were randomly divided in a 7:3 ratio. In addition, the study compared T-cell repertoires in thyroid tissue and in blood from several Graves' hyperthyroidism patients. After sampling, hyperthyroidism patients received methimazole starting at 30 mg daily, and ophthalmopathy patients received high-dose intravenous methylprednisolone. A second multiplex PCR round built the libraries, followed by size selection and purification. Sequencing of the libraries was done on an Illumina HiSeq2000 using paired-end 100 bp reads. SOAPnuke was used to process the raw data, throwing out any read that contained adapters or uncalled bases, had a mean Phred below 15, or lacked an exact constant-primer or identifier match. COPE v1.2.5 was used to merge high-quality paired reads, and clonotypes were defined as unique nucleotide sequences. MiTCR v1.1 was used to align clonotypes to the IMGT TRBV, TRBD and TRBJ reference segments. Analysis was restricted to V-J combinations with a frequency above 0.0001, which covered roughly 99% of repertoires. The TCS score was defined as F50 (clonal expansion) divided by E x V (chaos), with BLOSUM62-based TCRdist calculated between CDR3 peptides within each V-J. Welch's t-statistics and random forest reduced roughly 540 V-J features to some 14, which were used in a naive Bayes classifier (R e1071). No statistical method was used to fix the sample size in advance, and group allocation was not hidden from the investigators. The paper describes TCR Vbeta CDR3 sequencing of roughly 130 peripheral blood samples, made up of about 41 ophthalmopathy patients, roughly 75 hyperthyroidism patients and some 17 progressor patients.

The specimen comprised peripheral blood mononuclear cells (PBMCs), sampled at new diagnosis, from a patient treated with antithyroid drugs. The source is a woman between 40 and 50 years old with Graves disease. Donor details come from another sample of the same person, matched by shared clones. The V and J genes are TRBV6-4 and TRBJ1-1; the D gene cannot be named for sure. The sequenced DNA is TGTGCCAGCAGTGACTCTGACAACATTGAAGCTTTCTTT. It encodes CASSDSDNIEAFF.